Listed below are T cell receptor beta chains from one sample, sequenced in a study of glioma-infiltrating T cells. A single record per CDR3 protein comes from TCRdb applying MiXCR to the multiplex PCR reads. The data contain about 210,000 distinct CDR3 sequences, more than 30% of them singletons. The sequenced sample was glioma tissue, nonneoplastic brain tissue, or PBMCs (not recorded which). These receptor sequences come from a human donor with low-grade glioma or glioblastoma, undergoing nonglioma brain surgery, or in good health (not recorded which). The CDR3 runs from the conserved cysteine through the conserved F or W. A D gene is named only where the DNA matches it firmly. Some rows have no size entry. The others give once, few or many, or a class for an expanded clone.

clone_size	d_call	v_call	j_call	cdr3_aa	cdr3_nt
-	-	TRBV5-1	TRBJ1-1	CASAPGGGGTTEAFF	TGCGCCAGCGCACCCGGCGGGGGAGGGACCACTGAAGCTTTCTTT
many	TRBD1	TRBV7-2	TRBJ1-2	CASSSGQTYGYTF	TGTGCCAGCAGCTCGGGACAGACCTATGGCTACACCTTC
many	-	TRBV4-1	TRBJ1-2	CASRTQGVNGYTF	TGCGCCAGCAGAACACAGGGAGTAAATGGCTACACCTTC
-	-	TRBV5-6	TRBJ2-3	CASSLRGAYTDTQYF	TGTGCCAGCAGCTTGCGGGGGGCGTACACAGATACGCAGTATTTT
many	-	TRBV5-1	TRBJ1-1	CASSELKNTEAFF	TGCGCCAGCAGTGAGCTTAAGAACACTGAAGCTTTCTTT
-	-	TRBV27	TRBJ2-5	CTSSSLDLAETQYF	TGTACCAGCAGTTCACTGGACCTGGCGGAGACCCAGTACTTC
many	TRBD2	TRBV20-1	TRBJ2-3	CSAMSGGGTDTQYF	TGCAGTGCTATGAGCGGGGGGGGCACAGATACGCAGTATTTT
-	-	TRBV7-6	TRBJ2-7	CASSLGRNEQYF	TGTGCCAGCAGCTTGGGGCGGAACGAGCAGTACTTC
many	-	TRBV6-1	TRBJ2-7	CASKGRHEQYF	TGTGCCAGCAAGGGGCGGCACGAGCAGTACTTC
many	TRBD2	TRBV2	TRBJ2-3	CASSGNGGSPTDTQYF	TGTGCCAGCAGTGGGAACGGCGGGAGTCCCACAGATACGCAGTATTTT
many	-	TRBV9	TRBJ1-1	CASSVDLSSTEAFF	TGTGCCAGCAGCGTAGATTTGTCGTCCACTGAAGCTTTCTTT
many	-	TRBV5-1	TRBJ1-5	CASSLGGNNQPQHF	TGCGCCAGCAGCTTGGGCGGCAACAATCAGCCCCAGCATTTT
many	-	TRBV5-1	TRBJ2-6	CASSLEANSGANVLTF	TGCGCCAGCAGCTTGGAGGCCAACTCTGGGGCCAACGTCCTGACTTTC
-	TRBD1	TRBV27	TRBJ1-1	CASSRLQGAGIVAEAFF	TGTGCCAGCAGTAGACTACAGGGGGCAGGCATCGTCGCTGAAGCTTTCTTT
many	-	TRBV6-2/TRBV6-3	TRBJ1-5	CASSFMINQPQHF	TGTGCCAGCAGTTTCATGATCAATCAGCCCCAGCATTTT
many	-	TRBV7-8	TRBJ2-5	CASSLYGGKETQYF	TGTGCCAGCAGCTTATATGGGGGGAAAGAGACCCAGTACTTC
many	TRBD1	TRBV19	TRBJ1-2	CASSTPGTGDIGYTF	TGTGCCAGTAGTACTCCCGGGACAGGGGATATAGGCTACACCTTC
-	-	TRBV7-2	TRBJ2-1	CASLVDSRYNEQFF	TGTGCCAGCCTCGTAGACAGCCGCTACAATGAGCAGTTCTTC
few	-	TRBV7-9	TRBJ2-1	CASRYNPGHLNNEQFF	TGTGCCAGCAGATATAACCCGGGACATCTTAACAATGAGCAGTTCTTC
many	-	TRBV20-1	TRBJ1-5	CSASPSNQPQHF	TGCAGTGCTAGTCCTAGCAATCAGCCCCAGCATTTT
-	TRBD2	TRBV20-1	TRBJ2-3	CSERTSGRDTQYF	TGCAGTGAAAGAACTAGCGGGAGAGATACGCAGTATTTT
few	-	TRBV7-9	TRBJ2-7	CASGDQSYEQYF	TGTGCCAGCGGTGATCAGAGCTACGAGCAGTACTTC
-	-	TRBV5-1	TRBJ2-3	CASSLYPSTDTQYF	TGCGCCAGCAGCCTATACCCTAGCACAGATACGCAGTATTTT
many	-	TRBV18	TRBJ2-1	CASSVSTSSYNEQFF	TGTGCCAGCTCAGTTAGCACCAGCTCCTACAATGAGCAGTTCTTC
many	-	TRBV19	TRBJ1-1	CASKTDRLTEAFF	TGTGCCAGTAAAACCGACAGACTCACTGAAGCTTTCTTT
many	-	TRBV25-1	TRBJ1-1	CASRSQGNTEAFF	TGTGCCAGCAGATCTCAGGGAAACACTGAAGCTTTCTTT
-	TRBD1	TRBV10-3	TRBJ1-5	CAISERTGRSNQPQHF	TGTGCCATCAGTGAAAGGACAGGGCGGAGCAATCAGCCCCAGCATTTT
many	-	TRBV7-2	TRBJ2-7	CASSLVYEQYF	TGTGCCAGCAGCCTCGTCTACGAGCAGTACTTC
many	TRBD2	TRBV19	TRBJ2-7	CASSQQAGIYEQYF	TGTGCCAGTAGCCAACAAGCGGGGATCTACGAGCAGTACTTC
many	TRBD1	TRBV27	TRBJ1-1	CASNPTGVHTEAFF	TGTGCCAGCAACCCAACAGGGGTGCACACTGAAGCTTTCTTT
many	-	TRBV2	TRBJ2-5	CASSEATAKETQYF	TGTGCCAGCAGTGAAGCAACCGCGAAAGAGACCCAGTACTTC
few	-	TRBV5-1	TRBJ2-5	CASSLGPQGTGQETQYF	TGCGCCAGCAGCTTGGGGCCGCAAGGGACTGGACAAGAGACCCAGTACTTC
many	-	TRBV25-1	TRBJ2-7	CASSEGGTVSYEQYF	TGTGCCAGCAGTGAAGGGGGGACGGTCTCCTACGAGCAGTACTTC
-	TRBD1	TRBV19	TRBJ1-5	CASSRNPGQLLYSNQPQHF	TGTGCCAGTAGTAGAAACCCGGGACAGCTTCTTTATAGCAATCAGCCCCAGCATTTT
-	TRBD2	TRBV4-1	TRBJ2-1	CSSSRGAGGSYNEQFF	TGCTCCAGCAGCCGAGGGGCGGGGGGGTCCTACAATGAGCAGTTCTTC
few	TRBD2	TRBV19	TRBJ2-1	CASSPQGLADYNEQFF	TGTGCCAGTAGTCCCCAAGGTCTAGCGGATTACAATGAGCAGTTCTTC
many	TRBD1	TRBV7-2	TRBJ2-5	CASSLDRGPGTQYF	TGTGCCAGCAGCTTAGACAGGGGGCCTGGGACCCAGTACTTC
-	TRBD1	TRBV2	TRBJ2-1	CASYLGQGFINGQFF	TGTGCCAGCTACTTGGGACAGGGGTTTATCAATGGGCAGTTCTTC
many	-	TRBV6-1	TRBJ2-2	CASSETRGSGELFF	TGTGCCAGCAGTGAAACCAGAGGCTCCGGGGAGCTGTTTTTT
few	-	TRBV29-1	TRBJ2-2	CSVARGTGELFF	TGCAGCGTGGCAAGAGGAACCGGGGAGCTGTTTTTT
many	-	TRBV7-9	TRBJ2-3	CASSFPFRLGGSTDTQYF	TGTGCCAGCAGCTTCCCATTTCGGCTTGGCGGGAGCACAGATACGCAGTATTTT
-	-	TRBV28	TRBJ1-2	CASSLEKGLRGYTF	TGTGCCAGCAGTTTAGAAAAGGGGCTAAGGGGCTACACCTTC